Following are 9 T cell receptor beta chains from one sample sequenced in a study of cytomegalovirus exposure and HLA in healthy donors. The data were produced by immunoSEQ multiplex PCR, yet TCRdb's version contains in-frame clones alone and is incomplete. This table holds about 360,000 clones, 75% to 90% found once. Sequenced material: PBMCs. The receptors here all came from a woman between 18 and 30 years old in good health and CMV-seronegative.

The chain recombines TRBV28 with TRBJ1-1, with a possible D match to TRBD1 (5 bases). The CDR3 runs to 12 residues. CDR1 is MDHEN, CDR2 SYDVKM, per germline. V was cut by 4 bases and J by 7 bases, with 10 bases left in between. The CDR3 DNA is TGTGCCAGCAGTTGGACCGGGGGTGAAGCTTTCTTT. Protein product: CASSWTGGEAFF.

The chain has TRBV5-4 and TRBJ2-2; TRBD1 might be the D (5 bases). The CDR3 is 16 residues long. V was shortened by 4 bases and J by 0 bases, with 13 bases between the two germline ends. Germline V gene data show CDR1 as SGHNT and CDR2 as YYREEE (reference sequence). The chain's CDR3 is CASSQETASNTGELFF. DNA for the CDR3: TGTGCCAGCAGCCAGGAGACAGCTTCGAACACCGGGGAGCTGTTTTTT. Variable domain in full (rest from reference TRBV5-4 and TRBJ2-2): ETGVTQSPTHLIKTRGQQVTLRCSSQSGHNTVSWYQQALGQGPQFIFQYYREEENGRGNFPPRFSGLQFPNYSSELNVNALELDDSALYLCASSQETASNTGELFFGEGSRLTVL.

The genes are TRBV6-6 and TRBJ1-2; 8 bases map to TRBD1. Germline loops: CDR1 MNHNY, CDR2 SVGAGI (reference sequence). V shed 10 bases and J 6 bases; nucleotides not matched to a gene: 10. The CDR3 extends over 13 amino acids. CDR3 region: CATTTGRGHGYTF. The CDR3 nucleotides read TGTGCCACCACAACGGGCAGGGGGCATGGCTACACCTTC.

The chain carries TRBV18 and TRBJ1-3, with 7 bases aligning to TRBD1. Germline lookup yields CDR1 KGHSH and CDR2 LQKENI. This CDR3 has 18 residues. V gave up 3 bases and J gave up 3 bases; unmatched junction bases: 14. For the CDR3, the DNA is TGTGCCAGCTCACCCCCCAAGTCAATCCGGGACAGTGGAAACACCATATATTTT. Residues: CASSPPKSIRDSGNTIYF.

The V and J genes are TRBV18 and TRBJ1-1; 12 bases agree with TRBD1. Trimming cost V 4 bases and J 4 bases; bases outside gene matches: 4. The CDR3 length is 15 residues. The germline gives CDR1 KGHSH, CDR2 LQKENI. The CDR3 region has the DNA TGTGCCAGCTCACAGGGACAGGGGGCGTCCACTGAAGCTTTCTTT. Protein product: CASSQGQGASTEAFF.

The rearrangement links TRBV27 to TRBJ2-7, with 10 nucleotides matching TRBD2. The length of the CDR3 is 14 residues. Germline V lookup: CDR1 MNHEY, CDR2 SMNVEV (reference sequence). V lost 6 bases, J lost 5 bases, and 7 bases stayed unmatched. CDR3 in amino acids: CASRPSGSLNEQYF. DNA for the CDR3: TGTGCCAGCAGGCCTAGCGGGAGTCTAAACGAGCAGTACTTC.

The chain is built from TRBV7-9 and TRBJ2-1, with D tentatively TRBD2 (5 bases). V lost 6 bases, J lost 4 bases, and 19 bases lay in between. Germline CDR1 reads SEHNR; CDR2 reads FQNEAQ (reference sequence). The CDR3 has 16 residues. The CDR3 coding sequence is TGTGCCAGCAGGCCGCCGCGGGCAGGTTTTTACAATGAGCAGTTCTTC. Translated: CASRPPRAGFYNEQFF.

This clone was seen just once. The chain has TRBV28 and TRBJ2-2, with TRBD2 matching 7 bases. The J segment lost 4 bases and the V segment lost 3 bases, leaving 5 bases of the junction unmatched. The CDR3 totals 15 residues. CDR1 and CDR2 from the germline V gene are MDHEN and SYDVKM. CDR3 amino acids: CASSLKGGSTGELFF. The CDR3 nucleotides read TGTGCCAGCAGTTTGAAGGGCGGGAGCACCGGGGAGCTGTTTTTT.

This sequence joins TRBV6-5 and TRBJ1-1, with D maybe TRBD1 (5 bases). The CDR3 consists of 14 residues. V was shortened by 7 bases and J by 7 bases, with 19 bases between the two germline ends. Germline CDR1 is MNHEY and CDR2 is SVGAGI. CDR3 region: CASTGNEVYGEAFF. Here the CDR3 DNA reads TGTGCCAGCACAGGGAACGAGGTGTACGGTGAAGCTTTCTTT.